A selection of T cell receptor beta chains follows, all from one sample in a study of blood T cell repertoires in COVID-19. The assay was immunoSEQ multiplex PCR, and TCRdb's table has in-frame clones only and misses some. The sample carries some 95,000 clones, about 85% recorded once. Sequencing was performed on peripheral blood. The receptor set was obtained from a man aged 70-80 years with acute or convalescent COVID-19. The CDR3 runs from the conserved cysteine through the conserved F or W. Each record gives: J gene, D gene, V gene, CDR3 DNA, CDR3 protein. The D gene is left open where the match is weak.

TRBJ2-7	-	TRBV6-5	TGTGCCAGCAGTAGCCTGGGAGGCTCCTACGAGCAGTACTTC	CASSSLGGSYEQYF
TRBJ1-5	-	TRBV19	TGTGCCAGTAGTATTGGATTCGGGCAGCCCCAGCATTTT	CASSIGFGQPQHF
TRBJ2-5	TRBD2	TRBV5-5	TGTGCCAGCAGCTTAAGCGGGGGTGGTTGGGAGACCCAGTACTTC	CASSLSGGGWETQYF
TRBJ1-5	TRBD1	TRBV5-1	TGCGCCAGACCTAAAAGGGACAGGGTCCCCGATCAGCCCCAGCATTTT	CARPKRDRVPDQPQHF
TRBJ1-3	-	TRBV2	TGTGCCAGCAGTGTCAGAGGGTACTCTGGAAACACCATATATTTT	CASSVRGYSGNTIYF
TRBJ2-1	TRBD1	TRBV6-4	TGTGCCAGCAGTGACGGGACAGGGGGAGATGCGGGGCAGTTCTTC	CASSDGTGGDAGQFF
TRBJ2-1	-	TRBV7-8	TGTGCCAGCAGCCCCTGGCCCGGGGTAGACAATGAGCAGTTCTTC	CASSPWPGVDNEQFF
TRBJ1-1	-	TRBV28	TGTGCCAGCAGTTTATTATCAGGGTCGCCGAACACTGAAGCTTTCTTT	CASSLLSGSPNTEAFF
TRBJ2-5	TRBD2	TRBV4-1	TGCGCCAGCCGAGAAGAACTAGCGGGGGGCCTGGGGACCCAGTACTTC	CASREELAGGLGTQYF
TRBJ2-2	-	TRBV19	TGTGCCAGTAGTTCTCGGGGGGCCGGGACCGGGGAGCTGTTTTTT	CASSSRGAGTGELFF
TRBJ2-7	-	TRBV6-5	TGTGCCAGCAGTTCTTCAGGATTGTCCTACGAGCAGTACTTC	CASSSSGLSYEQYF
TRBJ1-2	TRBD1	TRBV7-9	TGTGCCAGCAGCATAATGGATAAGGGGGACAGGGGATCACACACCTTC	CASSIMDKGDRGSHTF
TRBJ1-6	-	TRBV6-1	TGTGCCAGCAGTGAATTCGAGGGCAGCTCCTATAATTCACCCCTCCACTTT	CASSEFEGSSYNSPLHF
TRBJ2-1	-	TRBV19	TGTGCCAGTAGCCACAATTCGGGTGAGCAGTTCTTC	CASSHNSGEQFF
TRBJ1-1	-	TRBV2	TGTGCCAGCAGTTCTAAGAGAGAAGCTTTCTTT	CASSSKREAFF
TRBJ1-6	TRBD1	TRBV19	TGTGCCAGTAGTCCCGCGGGACAGGGAAGTAAATCACCCCTCCACTTT	CASSPAGQGSKSPLHF